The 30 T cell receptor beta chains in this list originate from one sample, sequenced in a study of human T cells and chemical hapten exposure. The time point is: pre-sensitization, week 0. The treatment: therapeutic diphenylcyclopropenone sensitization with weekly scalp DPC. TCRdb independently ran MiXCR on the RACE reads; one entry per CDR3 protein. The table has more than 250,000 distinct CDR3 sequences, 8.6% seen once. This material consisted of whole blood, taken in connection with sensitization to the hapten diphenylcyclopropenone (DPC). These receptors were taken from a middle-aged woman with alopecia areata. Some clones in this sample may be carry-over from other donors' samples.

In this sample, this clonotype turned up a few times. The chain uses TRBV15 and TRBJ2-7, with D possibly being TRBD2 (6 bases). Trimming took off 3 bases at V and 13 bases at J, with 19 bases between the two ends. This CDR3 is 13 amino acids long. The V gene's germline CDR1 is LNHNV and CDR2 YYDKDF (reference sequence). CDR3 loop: CATSRSSRLALYF. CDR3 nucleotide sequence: TGTGCCACCAGCAGGTCCAGCAGGCTAGCGCTCTACTTC.

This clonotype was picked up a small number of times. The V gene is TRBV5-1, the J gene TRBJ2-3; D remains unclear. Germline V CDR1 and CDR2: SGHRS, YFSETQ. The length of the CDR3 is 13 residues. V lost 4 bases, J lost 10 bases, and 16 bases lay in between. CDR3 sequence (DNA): TGCGCCAGCAGCCTTGGTGTTGGGATTGCGCAGTATTTT. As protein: CASSLGVGIAQYF.

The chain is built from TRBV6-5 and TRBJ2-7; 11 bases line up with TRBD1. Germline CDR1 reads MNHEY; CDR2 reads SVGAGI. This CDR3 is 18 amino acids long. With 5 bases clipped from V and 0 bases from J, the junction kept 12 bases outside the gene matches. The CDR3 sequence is CASSPDRGLGPSSYEQYF. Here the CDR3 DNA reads TGTGCCAGCAGTCCGGACAGGGGGCTCGGGCCTAGCTCCTACGAGCAGTACTTC.

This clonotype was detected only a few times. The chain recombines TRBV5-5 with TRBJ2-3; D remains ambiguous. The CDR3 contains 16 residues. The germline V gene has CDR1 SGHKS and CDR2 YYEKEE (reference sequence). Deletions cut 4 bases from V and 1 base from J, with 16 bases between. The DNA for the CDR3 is TGTGCCAGCAGCCCTGTGCTAGGTCGGGGCACAGATACGCAGTATTTT. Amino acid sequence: CASSPVLGRGTDTQYF.

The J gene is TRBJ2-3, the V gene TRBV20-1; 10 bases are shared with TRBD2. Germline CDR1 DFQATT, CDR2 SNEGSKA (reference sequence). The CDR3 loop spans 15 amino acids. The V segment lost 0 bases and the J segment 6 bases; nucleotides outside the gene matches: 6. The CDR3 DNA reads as TGCAGTGCTAGAGACGCGGGACTAGCGTTCGATACGCAGTATTTT. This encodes CSARDAGLAFDTQYF.

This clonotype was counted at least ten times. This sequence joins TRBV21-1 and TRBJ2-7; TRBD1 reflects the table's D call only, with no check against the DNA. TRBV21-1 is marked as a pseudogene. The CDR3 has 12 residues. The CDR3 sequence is CASPGQTYEQYF. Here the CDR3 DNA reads TGTGCCAGCCCAGGACAGACCTACGAGCAGTACTTC.

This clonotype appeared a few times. The CDR3 bases are TGTGCCATACTAAACTACGGGAGAGCTCCCGAGCAGTTCTTC. Its protein is CAILNYGRAPEQFF. The V gene is TRBV7-9, the J gene TRBJ2-1; D may be TRBD2 (6 bases). With 10 bases removed from V and 10 bases from J, the gap between germline ends came to 23 bases. The V gene's germline CDR1 is SEHNR and CDR2 FQNEAQ (reference sequence). The CDR3 covers 14 residues.

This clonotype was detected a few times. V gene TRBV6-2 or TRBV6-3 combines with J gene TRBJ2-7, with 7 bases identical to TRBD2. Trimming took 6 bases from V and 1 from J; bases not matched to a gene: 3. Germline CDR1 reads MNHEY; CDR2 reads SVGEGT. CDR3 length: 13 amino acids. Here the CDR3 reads CASRPSGSYEQYF. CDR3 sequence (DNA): TGTGCCAGCAGGCCTAGCGGATCCTACGAGCAGTACTTC.

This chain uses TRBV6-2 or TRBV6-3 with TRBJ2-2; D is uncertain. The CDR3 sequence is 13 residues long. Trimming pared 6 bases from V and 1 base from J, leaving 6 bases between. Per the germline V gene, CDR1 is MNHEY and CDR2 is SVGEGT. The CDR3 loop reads CASRFWNTGELFF. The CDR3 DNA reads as TGTGCCAGCAGATTCTGGAACACCGGGGAGCTGTTTTTT.

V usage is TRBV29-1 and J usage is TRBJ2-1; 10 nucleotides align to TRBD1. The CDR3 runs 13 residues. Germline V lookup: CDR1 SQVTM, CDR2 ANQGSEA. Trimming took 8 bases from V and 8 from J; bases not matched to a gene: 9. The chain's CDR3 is CSNRDRGYDEQFF. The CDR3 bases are TGCAGCAACCGGGACAGGGGTTACGATGAGCAGTTCTTC.

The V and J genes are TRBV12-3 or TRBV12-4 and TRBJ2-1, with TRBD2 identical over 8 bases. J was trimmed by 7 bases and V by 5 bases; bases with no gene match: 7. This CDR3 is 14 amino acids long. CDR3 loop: CASSPAGETNEQFF. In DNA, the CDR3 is TGTGCCAGCAGTCCAGCGGGAGAAACAAATGAGCAGTTCTTC.

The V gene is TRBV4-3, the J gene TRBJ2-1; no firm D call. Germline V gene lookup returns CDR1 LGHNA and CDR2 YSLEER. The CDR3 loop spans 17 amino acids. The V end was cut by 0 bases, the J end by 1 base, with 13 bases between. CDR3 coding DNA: TGCGCCAGCAGCCAAGATGTAGATGGCGTATCCTACAATGAGCAGTTCTTC. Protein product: CASSQDVDGVSYNEQFF.

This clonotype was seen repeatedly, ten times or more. The CDR3 DNA reads TGTGCCAGCACCCCCCCAGGCCTTGGCAAAAACATTCAGTACTTC. Its protein product is CASTPPGLGKNIQYF. The chain employs TRBV28 and TRBJ2-4; no clear D gene. V was clipped by 7 bases and J by 3 bases, with 16 bases between them. The germline V gene encodes CDR1 MDHEN and CDR2 SYDVKM. The CDR3 spans 15 residues.

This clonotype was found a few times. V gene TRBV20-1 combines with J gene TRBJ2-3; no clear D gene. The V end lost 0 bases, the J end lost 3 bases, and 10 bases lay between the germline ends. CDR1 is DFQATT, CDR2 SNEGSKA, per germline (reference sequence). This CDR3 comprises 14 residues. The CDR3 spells CSARDLERTDTQYF. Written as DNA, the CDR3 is TGCAGTGCTAGAGATCTTGAGCGAACAGATACGCAGTATTTT.

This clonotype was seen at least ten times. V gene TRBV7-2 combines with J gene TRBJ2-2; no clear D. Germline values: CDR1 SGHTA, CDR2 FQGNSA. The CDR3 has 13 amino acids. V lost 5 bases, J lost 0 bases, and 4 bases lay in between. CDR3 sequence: CASSVANTGELFF. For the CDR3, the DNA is TGTGCCAGCAGCGTCGCGAACACCGGGGAGCTGTTTTTT.

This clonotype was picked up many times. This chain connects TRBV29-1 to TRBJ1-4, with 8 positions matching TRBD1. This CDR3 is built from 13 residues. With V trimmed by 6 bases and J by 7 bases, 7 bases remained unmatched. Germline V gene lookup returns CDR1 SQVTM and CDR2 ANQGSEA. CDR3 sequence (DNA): TGCAGCGTCCTACGACAGGGGACTGAAAAACTGTTTTTT. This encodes CSVLRQGTEKLFF.

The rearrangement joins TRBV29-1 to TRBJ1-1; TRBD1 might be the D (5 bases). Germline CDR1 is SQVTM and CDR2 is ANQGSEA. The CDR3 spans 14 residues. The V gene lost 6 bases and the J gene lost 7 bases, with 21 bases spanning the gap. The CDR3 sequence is CSVALEPGRGEAFF. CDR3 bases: TGCAGCGTGGCCCTTGAACCCGGGAGGGGTGAAGCTTTCTTT.

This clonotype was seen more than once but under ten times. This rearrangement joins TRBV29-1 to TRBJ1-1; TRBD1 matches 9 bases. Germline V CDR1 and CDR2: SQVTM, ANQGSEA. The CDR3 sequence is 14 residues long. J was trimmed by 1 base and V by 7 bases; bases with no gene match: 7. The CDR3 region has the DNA TGCAGCGCAAAAAGGGGACAGGGGAACACTGAAGCTTTCTTT. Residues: CSAKRGQGNTEAFF. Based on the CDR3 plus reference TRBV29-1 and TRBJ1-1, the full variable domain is SAVISQKPSRDICQRGTSLTIQCQVDSQVTMMFWYRQQPGQSLTLIATANQGSEATYESGFVIDKFPISRPNLTFSTLTVSNMSPEDSSIYLCSAKRGQGNTEAFFGQGTRLTVV.

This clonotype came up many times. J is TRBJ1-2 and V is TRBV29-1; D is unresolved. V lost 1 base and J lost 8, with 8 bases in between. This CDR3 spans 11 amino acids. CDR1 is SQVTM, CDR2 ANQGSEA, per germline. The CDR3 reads CSVEVGEGYTF. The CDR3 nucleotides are TGCAGCGTTGAAGTTGGGGAGGGCTACACCTTC.

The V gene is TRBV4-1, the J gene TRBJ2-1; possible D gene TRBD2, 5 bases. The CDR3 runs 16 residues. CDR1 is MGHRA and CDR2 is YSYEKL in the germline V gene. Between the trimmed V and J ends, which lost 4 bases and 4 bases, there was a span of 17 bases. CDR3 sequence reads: CASSRTGVAEYNEQFF. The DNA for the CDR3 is TGCGCCAGCAGCCGGACTGGGGTCGCGGAGTACAATGAGCAGTTCTTC.

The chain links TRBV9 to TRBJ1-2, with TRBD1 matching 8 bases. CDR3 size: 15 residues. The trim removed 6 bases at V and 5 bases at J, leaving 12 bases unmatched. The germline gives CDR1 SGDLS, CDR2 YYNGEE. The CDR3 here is CASTLAAQGVYGYTF. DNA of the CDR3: TGTGCCAGCACCCTGGCGGCACAGGGGGTATATGGCTACACCTTC.

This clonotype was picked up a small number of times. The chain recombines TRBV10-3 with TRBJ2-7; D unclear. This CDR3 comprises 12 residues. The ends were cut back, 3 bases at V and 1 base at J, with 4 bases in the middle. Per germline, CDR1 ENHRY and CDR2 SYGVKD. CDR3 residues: CAISDQSYEQYF. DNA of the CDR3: TGTGCCATCAGTGATCAGTCCTACGAGCAGTACTTC.

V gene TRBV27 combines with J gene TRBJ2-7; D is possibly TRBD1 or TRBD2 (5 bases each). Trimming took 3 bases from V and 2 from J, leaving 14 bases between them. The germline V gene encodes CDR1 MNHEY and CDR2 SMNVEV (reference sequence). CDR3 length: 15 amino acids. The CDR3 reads CASSLAGTVPYEQYF. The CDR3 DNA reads TGTGCCAGCAGTTTGGCCGGGACCGTACCCTACGAGCAGTACTTC.

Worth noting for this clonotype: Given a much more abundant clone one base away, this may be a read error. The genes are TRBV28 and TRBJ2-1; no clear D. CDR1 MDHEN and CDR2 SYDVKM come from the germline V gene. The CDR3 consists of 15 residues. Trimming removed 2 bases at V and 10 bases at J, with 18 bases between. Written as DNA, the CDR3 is TGTGCCAGCAGTTTACAGGTCTTTGCCAGCAGGGAGCAGTTCTTC. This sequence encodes CASSLQVFASREQFF.

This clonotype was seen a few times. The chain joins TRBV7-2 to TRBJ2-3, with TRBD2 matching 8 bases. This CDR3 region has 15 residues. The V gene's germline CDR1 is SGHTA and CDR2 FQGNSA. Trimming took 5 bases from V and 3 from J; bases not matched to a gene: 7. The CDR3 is CASSRNTGGTDTQYF. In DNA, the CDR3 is TGTGCCAGCAGCCGAAATACGGGGGGGACAGATACGCAGTATTTT. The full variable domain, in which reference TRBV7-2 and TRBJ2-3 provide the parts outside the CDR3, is GAGVSQSPSNKVTEKGKDVELRCDPISGHTALYWYRQSLGQGLEFLIYFQGNSAPDKSGLPSDRFSAERTGGSVSTLTIQRTQQEDSAVYLCASSRNTGGTDTQYFGPGTRLTVL.

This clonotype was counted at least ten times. DNA for the CDR3: TGTGCCAGCAGCTTAGTAGGGGCACCCACCTACGAGCAGTACTTC. This encodes CASSLVGAPTYEQYF. V and J are TRBV7-9 and TRBJ2-7; D is possibly TRBD1 (5 bases). CDR3 length: 15 residues. V lost 1 base to trimming and J lost 2 bases, with 12 bases between them. Germline values: CDR1 SEHNR, CDR2 FQNEAQ (reference sequence).

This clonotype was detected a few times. The DNA for the CDR3 is TGTGCCAGCAGCGTAGAAGGGGGACTAGCGGGAGCGGCAGATACGCAGTATTTT. Translation gives CASSVEGGLAGAADTQYF. The V gene is TRBV9, the J gene TRBJ2-3; TRBD2 matches 14 bases. Trimming at V came to 0 bases and at J to 4 bases, leaving 7 bases not matched to a gene. The germline gives CDR1 SGDLS, CDR2 YYNGEE. This CDR3 has 18 amino acids.

In DNA, the CDR3 is TGTGCCAGCAGTTATAGGGGCGATAGCAATCAGCCCCAGCATTTT. It yields the protein CASSYRGDSNQPQHF. The gene calls are TRBV6-2 or TRBV6-3 and TRBJ1-5; D may be TRBD1 (5 bases). The CDR3 runs 15 residues. From germline, CDR1 is MNHEY and CDR2 SVGEGT. The ends were cut back, 3 bases at V and 0 bases at J, with 9 bases in the middle.

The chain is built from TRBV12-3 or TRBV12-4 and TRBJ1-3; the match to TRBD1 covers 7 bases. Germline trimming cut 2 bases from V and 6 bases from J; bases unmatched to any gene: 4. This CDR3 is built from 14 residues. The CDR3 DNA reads TGTGCCAGCAGTTTAACAGGGGTCGAAAACACCATATATTTT. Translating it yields CASSLTGVENTIYF.

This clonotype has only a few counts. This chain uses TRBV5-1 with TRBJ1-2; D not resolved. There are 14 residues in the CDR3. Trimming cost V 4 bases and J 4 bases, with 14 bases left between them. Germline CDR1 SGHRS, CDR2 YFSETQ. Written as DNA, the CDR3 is TGCGCCAGCAGCCCAGGATCAGCCCCCTATGGCTACACCTTC. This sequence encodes CASSPGSAPYGYTF.